These T cell receptor beta chains were read from a single sample in a study of CD8 T cells in Susac syndrome. TCRdb used MiXCR to reprocess the immunoSEQ multiplex PCR reads, holding one entry per CDR3 protein. The sample gives 150,000 to 160,000 distinct CDR3 sequences, roughly 96% of which show up once; 0.14% to 0.15% is in the top ten. Sequencing was done on a sample of CD8+ T cells from PBMCs. These receptors all come from a human donor with multiple sclerosis. Each CDR3 is given with its conserved first and last residue. A D gene is named only where the DNA matches it firmly. Size tells how often a clone was seen (once, few, many) or the class of an expanded clone, and some rows leave it out.

>TRBJ1-2|NA|NA|TRBV6-4
TGTGCCAGCAGTGACCGCCCTCGCCAGTGGGGGAAAAGGGATGGCTACACCTTC
CASSDRPRQWGKRDGYTF
>TRBJ1-1|NA|NA|TRBV7-9
TGTGCCAGCAGCTTACGGGCGGAGGACACTGAAGCTTTCTTT
CASSLRAEDTEAFF
>TRBJ1-2|NA|TRBD1|TRBV20-1
TGCAGTGCTATACCGACCCTGGACAGGGGTTACTATGGCTACACCTTC
CSAIPTLDRGYYGYTF
>TRBJ2-7|NA|NA|TRBV7-8
TGTGCCAGCGCCCTGGGCAGGGGCGGGAACGAGCAGTACTTC
CASALGRGGNEQYF
>TRBJ2-1|NA|NA|TRBV7-9
TGTGCCAGCAACTTAAGTGATGAGCAGTTCTTC
CASNLSDEQFF
>TRBJ1-6|once|NA|TRBV29-1
TGCAGCGTTGAGGGTGCGTCTCTGCCGATACACTTT
CSVEGASLPIHF
>TRBJ2-3|NA|TRBD1|TRBV15
TGTGCCACCCAGGGGGCAGGGCCGTCTAGCACAGATACGCAGTATTTT
CATQGAGPSSTDTQYF
>TRBJ1-2|once|TRBD1|TRBV30
TGTGCCTGGAGGTACTGGGACAGCAACTATGGCTACACCTTC
CAWRYWDSNYGYTF
>TRBJ2-2|NA|TRBD2|TRBV27
TGTGCCAGCAGTTCACTCCACTCCGGGACTAGCGGGGTCTGGGGAACCGGGGAGCTGTTTTTT
CASSSLHSGTSGVWGTGELFF
>TRBJ1-4|NA|TRBD1|TRBV7-9
TGTGCCAGCAGCTCGGCGGACAGGGGGCATGAAAAACTGTTTTTT
CASSSADRGHEKLFF
>TRBJ2-7|NA|NA|TRBV27
TGTGCCAGCACCTTCGGTCACGAGCAGTACTTC
CASTFGHEQYF
>TRBJ2-3|NA|TRBD1|TRBV7-2
TGTGCCAGCAGCTACTTAGGACAGGGGGCTAGCACAGATACGCAGTATTTT
CASSYLGQGASTDTQYF
>TRBJ2-1|NA|TRBD1|TRBV6-5
TGTGCCAGCAGTTCGACAGGGGTTGAGCAGTTCTTC
CASSSTGVEQFF
>TRBJ2-5|NA|TRBD2|TRBV7-3
TGTGCCAGCAGCTTAAGGAGGGAGGGGGAGACCCAGTACTTC
CASSLRREGETQYF
>TRBJ1-6|NA|NA|TRBV11-1
TGTGCCAGCAGCTTGAATTCCGTCGGGCACGGAGATAATTCACCCCTCCACTTT
CASSLNSVGHGDNSPLHF
>TRBJ1-2|once|TRBD1|TRBV12-3/TRBV12-4
TGTGCCAGCAGTTTTCGGGACAGGGATGGCTACACCTTC
CASSFRDRDGYTF
>TRBJ2-2|NA|TRBD1|TRBV19
TGTGCCAGTACCACGTGGGACAGGGCTAACACCGGGGAGCTGTTTTTT
CASTTWDRANTGELFF
>TRBJ2-2|NA|NA|TRBV15
TGTGCCACCAGCAGAGGAACACGGGAGTTCGGGGGGGAGCTGTTTTTT
CATSRGTREFGGELFF
>TRBJ2-7|NA|NA|TRBV4-1
TGCGCCAGCAGCCAAGAAACATATCCCTCCTACGAGCAGTACTTC
CASSQETYPSYEQYF
>TRBJ2-1|NA|NA|TRBV29-1
TGCAGCGGATCAGGAGGAGGGTACAATGAGCAGTTCTTC
CSGSGGGYNEQFF
>TRBJ2-2|once|NA|TRBV29-1
TGCAGCGTTGCAGTGAACACCGGGGAGCTGTTTTTT
CSVAVNTGELFF
>TRBJ1-1|NA|NA|TRBV29-1
TGCAGCGTCGCGGACGACACTGAAGCTTTCTTT
CSVADDTEAFF
>TRBJ2-6|NA|NA|TRBV27
TGTGCCAGCAGTTTGGTTGGGGCCAACGTCCTGACTTTC
CASSLVGANVLTF
>TRBJ2-7|few|NA|TRBV27
TGTGCCAGCAGTTCGACCTACGAGCAGTACTTC
CASSSTYEQYF
>TRBJ1-1|NA|NA|TRBV20-1
TGCAGTGCCCGACGGGGGCGGGAGGCTTTCTTT
CSARRGREAFF
>TRBJ1-5|NA|NA|TRBV15
TGTGCCACCAGCAGACCGACCGGGGGCGTGGTGCCCCAGCATTTT
CATSRPTGGVVPQHF
>TRBJ2-5|NA|NA|TRBV27
TGTGCCAGCAGTTTATGGGGGGGACAGCAAGAGACCCAGTACTTC
CASSLWGGQQETQYF
>TRBJ1-2|NA|NA|TRBV5-1
TGCGCCAGCAGCTTGGAGGTTGAGGGCTACTATGGCTACACCTTC
CASSLEVEGYYGYTF
>TRBJ2-4|NA|NA|TRBV20-1
TGCAGTGCTAGAGATGCTAGCCTAGGGAACATTCAGTACTTC
CSARDASLGNIQYF
>TRBJ2-7|NA|TRBD1|TRBV4-1
TGCGCCAGCAGCCAAGTTCGGACAGGGGATACCTACGAGCAGTACTTC
CASSQVRTGDTYEQYF
>TRBJ1-5|NA|NA|TRBV20-1
TGCAGTGCCCCCGCCCAGGGTCAGCCCCAGCATTTT
CSAPAQGQPQHF
>TRBJ2-7|NA|NA|TRBV29-1
TGCAGCGTTGAGGCGGACAGCTCCTACGAGCAGTACTTC
CSVEADSSYEQYF
>TRBJ1-2|NA|NA|TRBV19
TGTGCCAGTAGTAGCCGGGGGAACAACTATGGCTACACCTTC
CASSSRGNNYGYTF
>TRBJ1-2|NA|TRBD1|TRBV5-1
TGCGCCAGCAGCTTGGTGACAGGGGCGGATGGCTACACCTTC
CASSLVTGADGYTF
>TRBJ2-3|NA|NA|TRBV2
TGTGCCAGCAGTGAAGGAGGGTGGGGCCCAGATACGCAGTATTTT
CASSEGGWGPDTQYF
>TRBJ2-3|NA|NA|TRBV29-1
TGCAGCTTTGGACTCAACCCATCAGATACGCAGTATTTT
CSFGLNPSDTQYF
>TRBJ2-2|NA|NA|TRBV29-1
TGCAGCGTTGACCCGGAGAAGGCCGGGGAGCTGTTTTTT
CSVDPEKAGELFF
>TRBJ2-3|NA|TRBD2|TRBV20-1
TGCAGTGCTAGAGATTACGCGGGGGAGCTAGTGGATACGCAGTATTTT
CSARDYAGELVDTQYF
>TRBJ1-1|NA|NA|TRBV6-5
TGTGCCAGCAGTTACCAGGCGAACACTGAAGCTTTCTTT
CASSYQANTEAFF
>TRBJ2-7|NA|NA|TRBV10-3
TGTGCCATCAGCGGGGACTCCTACGAGCAGTACTTC
CAISGDSYEQYF
>TRBJ2-7|NA|NA|TRBV15
TGTGCCACCAGCAGAGTGGCTGACTCCTACGAGCAGTACTTC
CATSRVADSYEQYF
>TRBJ2-1|NA|NA|TRBV12-3/TRBV12-4
TGTGCCAGCAGTTTTCCGGACCTTGAGCAGTTCTTC
CASSFPDLEQFF
>TRBJ2-7|NA|NA|TRBV30
TGTGCCTGGAGTGTACGGATCCACGAGCAGTACTTC
CAWSVRIHEQYF
>TRBJ2-7|NA|NA|TRBV6-2/TRBV6-3
TGTGCCAGCAGTTCCAGCCGGGGGTACGAGCAGTACTTC
CASSSSRGYEQYF
>TRBJ2-1|NA|NA|TRBV5-4
TGTGCCAGCAGCAGCAACTCAAGGAATGAGCAGTTCTTC
CASSSNSRNEQFF
>TRBJ1-1|NA|NA|TRBV4-1
TGCGCCAGCAGCCAAGAATCCCGGTGGACTGAAGCTTTCTTT
CASSQESRWTEAFF
>TRBJ1-5|NA|NA|TRBV21-1
TGTGCCAGCCCCCGGGACAGGGGGCAACAGCCCCAGCATTTT
CASPRDRGQQPQHF
>TRBJ2-1|NA|TRBD1|TRBV6-5
TGTGCCAGCAGTTGGGACAGCCGCCCCTACAATGAGCAGTTCTTC
CASSWDSRPYNEQFF
>TRBJ2-7|once|NA|TRBV27
TGTGCCAGCAATTGGGGAACAGTGTCGAGGAACGAGCAGTACTTC
CASNWGTVSRNEQYF
>TRBJ1-5|NA|NA|TRBV19
TGTGCCAGCCAAGGGAGCCCCAATCAGCCCCAGCATTTT
CASQGSPNQPQHF
>TRBJ1-2|once|NA|TRBV29-1
TGCAGCGTTGAAGGTGGGCAGGAGCCTTCTAACTATGGCTACACCTTC
CSVEGGQEPSNYGYTF
>TRBJ2-3|NA|TRBD1|TRBV15
TGTGCCACCAGCATAGACGCCCTCAGGGGGCGCGATCAGGGGTTTCGAGATACGCAGTATTTT
CATSIDALRGRDQGFRDTQYF
>TRBJ1-2|NA|NA|TRBV3-1
TGTGCCAGCAGCCGGAGCACAGGGCCCTATGGCTACACCTTC
CASSRSTGPYGYTF